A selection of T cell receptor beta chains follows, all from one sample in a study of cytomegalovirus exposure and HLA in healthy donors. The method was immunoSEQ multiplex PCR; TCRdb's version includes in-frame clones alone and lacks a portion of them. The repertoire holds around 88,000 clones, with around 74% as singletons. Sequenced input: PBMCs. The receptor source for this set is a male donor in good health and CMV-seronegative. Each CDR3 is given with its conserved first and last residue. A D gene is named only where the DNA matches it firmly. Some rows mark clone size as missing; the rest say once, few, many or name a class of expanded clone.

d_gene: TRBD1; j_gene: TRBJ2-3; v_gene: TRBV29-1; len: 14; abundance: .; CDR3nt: TGCAGCGTCGAGATGGTCAGGGGGACAGATACGCAGTATTTT; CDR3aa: CSVEMVRGTDTQYF
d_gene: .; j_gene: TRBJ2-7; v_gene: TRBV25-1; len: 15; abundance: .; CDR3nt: TGTGCCAGCAGCCAAGGGGGACTACGGTCCTACGAGCAGTACTTC; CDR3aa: CASSQGGLRSYEQYF
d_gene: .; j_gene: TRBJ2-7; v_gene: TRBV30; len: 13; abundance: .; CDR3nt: TGTGCCTGGAGTAACGGGGGTTTTTACGAGCAGTACTTC; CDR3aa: CAWSNGGFYEQYF
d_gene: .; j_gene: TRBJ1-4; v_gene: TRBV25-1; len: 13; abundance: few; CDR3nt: TGTGCCAGCAGGGTGCCGGGGGGTGAAAAACTGTTTTTT; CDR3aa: CASRVPGGEKLFF
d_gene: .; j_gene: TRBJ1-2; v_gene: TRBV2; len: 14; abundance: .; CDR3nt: TGTGCCAGAAATCAACCAGGGATCAACTATGGCTACACCTTC; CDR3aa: CARNQPGINYGYTF
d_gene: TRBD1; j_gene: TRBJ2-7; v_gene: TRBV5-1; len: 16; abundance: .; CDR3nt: TGCGCCAGCAGCTTGAGGTCCGGACAGGCGGACTACGAGCAGTACTTC; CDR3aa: CASSLRSGQADYEQYF
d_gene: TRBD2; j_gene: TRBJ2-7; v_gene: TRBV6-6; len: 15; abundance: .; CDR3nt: TGTGCCAGCAGTTTCGCGACTAGCCGAACCTACGAGCAGTACTTC; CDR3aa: CASSFATSRTYEQYF
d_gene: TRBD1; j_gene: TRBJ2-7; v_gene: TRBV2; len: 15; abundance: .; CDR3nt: TGTGCCAGCAGTAGAACAGGGGCTAGCTCCTACGAGCAGTACTTC; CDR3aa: CASSRTGASSYEQYF
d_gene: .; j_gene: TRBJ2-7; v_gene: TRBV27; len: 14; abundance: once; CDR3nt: TGTGCTAGCAGTTTAGGCCGGAGGACCTACGAGCAGTACTTC; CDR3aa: CASSLGRRTYEQYF
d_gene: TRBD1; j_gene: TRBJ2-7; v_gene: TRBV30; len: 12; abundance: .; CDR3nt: TGTGCCTGGAGTACAGGGGGCTACGAGCAGTACTTC; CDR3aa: CAWSTGGYEQYF
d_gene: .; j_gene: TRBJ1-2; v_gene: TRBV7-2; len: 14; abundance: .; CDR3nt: TGTGCCAGCAGCCCCCCGCAGAAATCGGGGGGCTACACCTTC; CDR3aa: CASSPPQKSGGYTF
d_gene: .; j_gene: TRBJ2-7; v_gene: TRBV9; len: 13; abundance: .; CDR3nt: TGTGCCAGCAGCGGAAGTCTCGGTTGGGAGCAGTACTTC; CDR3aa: CASSGSLGWEQYF
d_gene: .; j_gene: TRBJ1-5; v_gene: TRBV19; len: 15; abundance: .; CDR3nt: TGTGCCAGTAGTACGATCGGACAAAGCAATCAGCCCCAGCATTTT; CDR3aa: CASSTIGQSNQPQHF
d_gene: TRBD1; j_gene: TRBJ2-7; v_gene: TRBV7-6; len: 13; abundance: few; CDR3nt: TGTGCCAGCAGCGAGAGACAGGGGTACGAGCAGTACTTC; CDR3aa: CASSERQGYEQYF
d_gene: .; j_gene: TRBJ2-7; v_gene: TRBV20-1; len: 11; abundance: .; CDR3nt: TGCAGTGTAAGAACAGGGCGCGAGCAGTACTTC; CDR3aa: CSVRTGREQYF